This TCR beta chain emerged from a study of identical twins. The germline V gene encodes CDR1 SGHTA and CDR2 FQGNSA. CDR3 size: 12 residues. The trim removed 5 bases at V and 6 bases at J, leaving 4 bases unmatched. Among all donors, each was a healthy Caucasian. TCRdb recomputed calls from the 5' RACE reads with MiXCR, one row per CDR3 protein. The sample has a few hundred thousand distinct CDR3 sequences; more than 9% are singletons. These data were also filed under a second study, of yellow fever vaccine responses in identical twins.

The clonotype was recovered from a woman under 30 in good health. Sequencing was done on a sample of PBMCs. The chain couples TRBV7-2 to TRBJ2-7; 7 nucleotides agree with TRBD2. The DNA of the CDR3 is TGTGCCAGCAGCCGCGGGAGTCTCGAGCAGTACTTC. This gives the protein CASSRGSLEQYF.